One sample yielded the 18 T cell receptor beta chains listed below, sequenced in a study of blood T cell repertoires in COVID-19. Libraries were prepared by immunoSEQ multiplex PCR; TCRdb keeps only in-frame clonotypes and omits some of them. The sample yields about 390,000 clones, roughly 86% seen once. Sequencing was carried out using peripheral blood. Receptors originate from an older woman with COVID-19, enrolled during active disease.

The chain combines TRBV19 with TRBJ1-1, with 8 positions matching TRBD1. Trimming removed 7 bases from V and 3 bases from J; junction bases left unmatched: 1. The CDR3 contains 12 residues. CDR1 is LNHDA, CDR2 SQIVND, per germline (reference sequence). The CDR3, as DNA: TGTGCCAGTAAACAGGGGGACACTGAAGCTTTCTTT. The encoded protein is CASKQGDTEAFF.

The chain joins TRBV4-2 to TRBJ2-5, with 10 bases aligning to TRBD2. Trimming at V came to 0 bases and at J to 5 bases, leaving 6 bases not matched to a gene. There are 16 residues in the CDR3. CDR1 LGHNA and CDR2 YNFKEQ come from the germline V gene. In nucleotides, the CDR3 is TGTGCCAGCAGCCAAGAAGAAGCGGGGGGGCCGGAGACCCAGTACTTC. It is translated as CASSQEEAGGPETQYF.

The CDR3 DNA is TGTGCCAGCAGCGGAGGGGGACAGAATCAGCCCCAGCATTTT. It yields the protein CASSGGGQNQPQHF. The chain is built from TRBV9 and TRBJ1-5; the match to TRBD1 covers 7 bases. CDR3 length equals 14 residues. Germline CDR1 is SGDLS and CDR2 is YYNGEE. The trim removed 3 bases at V and 4 bases at J, leaving 4 bases unmatched.

V gene TRBV5-1 combines with J gene TRBJ1-1; perhaps TRBD1 as D (5 bases). Trimming stripped 0 bases from V and 8 bases from J, with 8 bases between. The CDR3 is 12 amino acids. Germline CDR1 is SGHRS and CDR2 is YFSETQ. The CDR3 here is CASSLDRGEAFF. The CDR3 DNA sequence: TGCGCCAGCAGCTTGGATCGGGGGGAAGCTTTCTTT.

This chain uses TRBV18 with TRBJ1-4; the D gene is possibly TRBD1 (6 bases). Germline loops: CDR1 KGHSH, CDR2 LQKENI. V was pared by 3 bases and J by 0 bases, with 11 bases between. The CDR3 is 16 residues long. The CDR3 DNA reads TGTGCCAGCTCACCCCTGAGGGGGTCAACTAATGAAAAACTGTTTTTT. It translates to CASSPLRGSTNEKLFF. Variable domain in full (rest from reference TRBV18 and TRBJ1-4): NAGVMQNPRHLVRRRGQEARLRCSPMKGHSHVYWYRQLPEEGLKFMVYLQKENIIDESGMPKERFSAEFPKEGPSILRIQQVVRGDSAAYFCASSPLRGSTNEKLFFGSGTQLSVL.

V is TRBV28 and J is TRBJ2-1; the match to TRBD2 covers 8 bases. Germline assignment: CDR1 MDHEN and CDR2 SYDVKM. The ends lost 5 bases at V and 0 bases at J; junction bases unmatched: 3. The CDR3 consists of 15 residues. The CDR3 DNA is TGTGCCAGCAGTCCCACTAGCGGCTCCTACAATGAGCAGTTCTTC. It is translated as CASSPTSGSYNEQFF.

The chain employs TRBV7-3 and TRBJ1-5, with 10 bases identical to TRBD1. The V and J ends lost 5 bases and 1 base, in that order; junction bases with no gene match: 5. Per germline, CDR1 SGHTA and CDR2 FQGTGA. The CDR3 contains 16 residues. This CDR3 reads CASSPLDRGSNQPQHF. The CDR3 DNA reads TGTGCCAGCAGCCCTTTGGACAGGGGGAGCAATCAGCCCCAGCATTTT.

This chain links TRBV28 with TRBJ1-2; 8 bases map to TRBD1. Trimming cost V 11 bases and J 6 bases; bases outside gene matches: 11. CDR1 is MDHEN and CDR2 is SYDVKM in the germline V gene. The length of the CDR3 is 13 residues. The CDR3: CAGRQGTLDGYTF. In DNA, the CDR3 is TGTGCCGGCCGACAGGGGACCTTGGATGGCTACACCTTC.

This clone was seen a few times. The chain combines TRBV4-1 with TRBJ1-5, with unresolved D. This CDR3 spans 13 amino acids. V lost 4 bases to trimming and J lost 11 bases, with 15 bases between them. Germline CDR1 reads MGHRA; CDR2 reads YSYEKL. This CDR3 is CASSPFSARTQHF. DNA for the CDR3: TGCGCCAGCAGCCCCTTTAGCGCGAGGACCCAGCATTTT.

The chain has TRBV29-1 and TRBJ1-5; the match to TRBD1 covers 10 bases. The germline V gene encodes CDR1 SQVTM and CDR2 ANQGSEA. The CDR3 totals 15 residues. Trimming cost V 5 bases and J 4 bases; bases outside gene matches: 8. CDR3 sequence (DNA): TGCAGCGTTCAGACGACAGGGGGCAGAAATCAGCCCCAGCATTTT. Protein: CSVQTTGGRNQPQHF.

This chain links TRBV7-2 with TRBJ2-3; 16 bases align to TRBD2. The V gene end was trimmed by 5 bases and the J gene end by 8 bases; junction bases not matched to a gene: 13. Germline V gene data show CDR1 as SGHTA and CDR2 as FQGNSA. The CDR3 extends over 18 amino acids. In nucleotides, the CDR3 is TGTGCCAGCAGCGTAGGGACTAGCGGGGGGGCAAGGCGTGGTACGCAGTATTTT. Encoded protein: CASSVGTSGGARRGTQYF.

DNA of the CDR3: TGTGCCAGCAGCTTAGGGACTAGCGGGCGTGGGGAGCAGTTCTTC. Amino acid sequence: CASSLGTSGRGEQFF. The chain carries TRBV7-3 and TRBJ2-1; 12 bases agree with TRBD2. Trimming cost V 2 bases and J 10 bases; bases outside gene matches: 6. The CDR3 sequence is 15 residues long. Germline CDR1 reads SGHTA; CDR2 reads FQGTGA. Together with reference TRBV7-3 and TRBJ2-1, the CDR3 gives the full variable domain: GAGVSQTPSNKVTEKGKYVELRCDPISGHTALYWYRQSLGQGPEFLIYFQGTGAADDSGLPNDRFFAVRPEGSVSTLKIQRTERGDSAVYLCASSLGTSGRGEQFFGPGTRLTVL.

The gene calls are TRBV7-8 and TRBJ1-3; D unresolved. V was shortened by 5 bases and J by 0 bases, with 14 bases between the two germline ends. The germline CDR1 and CDR2 sequences are SGHVS and FQNEAQ. The CDR3 is made up of 16 amino acids. The CDR3 spells CASSPSRSLSGNTIYF. The CDR3 coding sequence is TGTGCCAGCAGCCCATCCAGAAGTCTCTCTGGAAACACCATATATTTT.

The rearrangement joins TRBV7-2 to TRBJ2-5; 8 bases map to TRBD2. Losses at the gene ends were 5 bases for V and 0 bases for J; bases not matched to a gene: 11. Germline V gene data show CDR1 as SGHTA and CDR2 as FQGNSA. The CDR3 extends over 17 amino acids. The CDR3 coding sequence is TGTGCCAGCAGCCCAGTTGCTAGCGGGTCGTACCAAGAGACCCAGTACTTC. Translation gives CASSPVASGSYQETQYF.

The rearrangement uses TRBV14 and TRBJ2-7; 9 positions match TRBD1. The CDR3 covers 14 residues. Germline assignment: CDR1 SGHDN and CDR2 FVKESK. V was pared by 6 bases and J by 5 bases, with 8 bases of the junction left unmatched. CDR3 nucleotides: TGTGCCAGCAGTCCTCACGACAGGGGGAACGAGCAGTACTTC. Translating gives CASSPHDRGNEQYF.

This rearrangement joins TRBV15 to TRBJ1-1; 7 bases agree with TRBD1. Germline V gives CDR1 LNHNV, CDR2 YYDKDF (reference sequence). The CDR3 sequence is 14 residues long. J lost 0 bases, V lost 5 bases, and 3 bases had no gene match. CDR3 sequence reads: CATSVGQMNTEAFF. CDR3 sequence (DNA): TGTGCCACCAGCGTGGGACAGATGAACACTGAAGCTTTCTTT.

The V and J genes are TRBV27 and TRBJ2-7; tentative D call: TRBD1 (6 bases). The CDR3 spans 16 residues. Germline V gene data show CDR1 as MNHEY and CDR2 as SMNVEV (reference sequence). Trimming left V 5 bases short and J 2 bases short, with 19 bases between. The CDR3 DNA reads as TGTGCCAGCAGTCCCTACCCCGGGACACGTACCTACGAGCAGTACTTC. Residues: CASSPYPGTRTYEQYF.

The V gene is TRBV19, the J gene TRBJ2-5, with 10 bases fitting TRBD2. In germline, CDR1 is LNHDA, CDR2 SQIVND (reference sequence). The CDR3 is made up of 15 amino acids. V shed 5 bases and J 7 bases; nucleotides not matched to a gene: 10. Here the CDR3 reads CASSPSGGPAGTQYF. CDR3 in DNA: TGTGCCAGTAGTCCTAGCGGGGGTCCGGCCGGGACCCAGTACTTC.